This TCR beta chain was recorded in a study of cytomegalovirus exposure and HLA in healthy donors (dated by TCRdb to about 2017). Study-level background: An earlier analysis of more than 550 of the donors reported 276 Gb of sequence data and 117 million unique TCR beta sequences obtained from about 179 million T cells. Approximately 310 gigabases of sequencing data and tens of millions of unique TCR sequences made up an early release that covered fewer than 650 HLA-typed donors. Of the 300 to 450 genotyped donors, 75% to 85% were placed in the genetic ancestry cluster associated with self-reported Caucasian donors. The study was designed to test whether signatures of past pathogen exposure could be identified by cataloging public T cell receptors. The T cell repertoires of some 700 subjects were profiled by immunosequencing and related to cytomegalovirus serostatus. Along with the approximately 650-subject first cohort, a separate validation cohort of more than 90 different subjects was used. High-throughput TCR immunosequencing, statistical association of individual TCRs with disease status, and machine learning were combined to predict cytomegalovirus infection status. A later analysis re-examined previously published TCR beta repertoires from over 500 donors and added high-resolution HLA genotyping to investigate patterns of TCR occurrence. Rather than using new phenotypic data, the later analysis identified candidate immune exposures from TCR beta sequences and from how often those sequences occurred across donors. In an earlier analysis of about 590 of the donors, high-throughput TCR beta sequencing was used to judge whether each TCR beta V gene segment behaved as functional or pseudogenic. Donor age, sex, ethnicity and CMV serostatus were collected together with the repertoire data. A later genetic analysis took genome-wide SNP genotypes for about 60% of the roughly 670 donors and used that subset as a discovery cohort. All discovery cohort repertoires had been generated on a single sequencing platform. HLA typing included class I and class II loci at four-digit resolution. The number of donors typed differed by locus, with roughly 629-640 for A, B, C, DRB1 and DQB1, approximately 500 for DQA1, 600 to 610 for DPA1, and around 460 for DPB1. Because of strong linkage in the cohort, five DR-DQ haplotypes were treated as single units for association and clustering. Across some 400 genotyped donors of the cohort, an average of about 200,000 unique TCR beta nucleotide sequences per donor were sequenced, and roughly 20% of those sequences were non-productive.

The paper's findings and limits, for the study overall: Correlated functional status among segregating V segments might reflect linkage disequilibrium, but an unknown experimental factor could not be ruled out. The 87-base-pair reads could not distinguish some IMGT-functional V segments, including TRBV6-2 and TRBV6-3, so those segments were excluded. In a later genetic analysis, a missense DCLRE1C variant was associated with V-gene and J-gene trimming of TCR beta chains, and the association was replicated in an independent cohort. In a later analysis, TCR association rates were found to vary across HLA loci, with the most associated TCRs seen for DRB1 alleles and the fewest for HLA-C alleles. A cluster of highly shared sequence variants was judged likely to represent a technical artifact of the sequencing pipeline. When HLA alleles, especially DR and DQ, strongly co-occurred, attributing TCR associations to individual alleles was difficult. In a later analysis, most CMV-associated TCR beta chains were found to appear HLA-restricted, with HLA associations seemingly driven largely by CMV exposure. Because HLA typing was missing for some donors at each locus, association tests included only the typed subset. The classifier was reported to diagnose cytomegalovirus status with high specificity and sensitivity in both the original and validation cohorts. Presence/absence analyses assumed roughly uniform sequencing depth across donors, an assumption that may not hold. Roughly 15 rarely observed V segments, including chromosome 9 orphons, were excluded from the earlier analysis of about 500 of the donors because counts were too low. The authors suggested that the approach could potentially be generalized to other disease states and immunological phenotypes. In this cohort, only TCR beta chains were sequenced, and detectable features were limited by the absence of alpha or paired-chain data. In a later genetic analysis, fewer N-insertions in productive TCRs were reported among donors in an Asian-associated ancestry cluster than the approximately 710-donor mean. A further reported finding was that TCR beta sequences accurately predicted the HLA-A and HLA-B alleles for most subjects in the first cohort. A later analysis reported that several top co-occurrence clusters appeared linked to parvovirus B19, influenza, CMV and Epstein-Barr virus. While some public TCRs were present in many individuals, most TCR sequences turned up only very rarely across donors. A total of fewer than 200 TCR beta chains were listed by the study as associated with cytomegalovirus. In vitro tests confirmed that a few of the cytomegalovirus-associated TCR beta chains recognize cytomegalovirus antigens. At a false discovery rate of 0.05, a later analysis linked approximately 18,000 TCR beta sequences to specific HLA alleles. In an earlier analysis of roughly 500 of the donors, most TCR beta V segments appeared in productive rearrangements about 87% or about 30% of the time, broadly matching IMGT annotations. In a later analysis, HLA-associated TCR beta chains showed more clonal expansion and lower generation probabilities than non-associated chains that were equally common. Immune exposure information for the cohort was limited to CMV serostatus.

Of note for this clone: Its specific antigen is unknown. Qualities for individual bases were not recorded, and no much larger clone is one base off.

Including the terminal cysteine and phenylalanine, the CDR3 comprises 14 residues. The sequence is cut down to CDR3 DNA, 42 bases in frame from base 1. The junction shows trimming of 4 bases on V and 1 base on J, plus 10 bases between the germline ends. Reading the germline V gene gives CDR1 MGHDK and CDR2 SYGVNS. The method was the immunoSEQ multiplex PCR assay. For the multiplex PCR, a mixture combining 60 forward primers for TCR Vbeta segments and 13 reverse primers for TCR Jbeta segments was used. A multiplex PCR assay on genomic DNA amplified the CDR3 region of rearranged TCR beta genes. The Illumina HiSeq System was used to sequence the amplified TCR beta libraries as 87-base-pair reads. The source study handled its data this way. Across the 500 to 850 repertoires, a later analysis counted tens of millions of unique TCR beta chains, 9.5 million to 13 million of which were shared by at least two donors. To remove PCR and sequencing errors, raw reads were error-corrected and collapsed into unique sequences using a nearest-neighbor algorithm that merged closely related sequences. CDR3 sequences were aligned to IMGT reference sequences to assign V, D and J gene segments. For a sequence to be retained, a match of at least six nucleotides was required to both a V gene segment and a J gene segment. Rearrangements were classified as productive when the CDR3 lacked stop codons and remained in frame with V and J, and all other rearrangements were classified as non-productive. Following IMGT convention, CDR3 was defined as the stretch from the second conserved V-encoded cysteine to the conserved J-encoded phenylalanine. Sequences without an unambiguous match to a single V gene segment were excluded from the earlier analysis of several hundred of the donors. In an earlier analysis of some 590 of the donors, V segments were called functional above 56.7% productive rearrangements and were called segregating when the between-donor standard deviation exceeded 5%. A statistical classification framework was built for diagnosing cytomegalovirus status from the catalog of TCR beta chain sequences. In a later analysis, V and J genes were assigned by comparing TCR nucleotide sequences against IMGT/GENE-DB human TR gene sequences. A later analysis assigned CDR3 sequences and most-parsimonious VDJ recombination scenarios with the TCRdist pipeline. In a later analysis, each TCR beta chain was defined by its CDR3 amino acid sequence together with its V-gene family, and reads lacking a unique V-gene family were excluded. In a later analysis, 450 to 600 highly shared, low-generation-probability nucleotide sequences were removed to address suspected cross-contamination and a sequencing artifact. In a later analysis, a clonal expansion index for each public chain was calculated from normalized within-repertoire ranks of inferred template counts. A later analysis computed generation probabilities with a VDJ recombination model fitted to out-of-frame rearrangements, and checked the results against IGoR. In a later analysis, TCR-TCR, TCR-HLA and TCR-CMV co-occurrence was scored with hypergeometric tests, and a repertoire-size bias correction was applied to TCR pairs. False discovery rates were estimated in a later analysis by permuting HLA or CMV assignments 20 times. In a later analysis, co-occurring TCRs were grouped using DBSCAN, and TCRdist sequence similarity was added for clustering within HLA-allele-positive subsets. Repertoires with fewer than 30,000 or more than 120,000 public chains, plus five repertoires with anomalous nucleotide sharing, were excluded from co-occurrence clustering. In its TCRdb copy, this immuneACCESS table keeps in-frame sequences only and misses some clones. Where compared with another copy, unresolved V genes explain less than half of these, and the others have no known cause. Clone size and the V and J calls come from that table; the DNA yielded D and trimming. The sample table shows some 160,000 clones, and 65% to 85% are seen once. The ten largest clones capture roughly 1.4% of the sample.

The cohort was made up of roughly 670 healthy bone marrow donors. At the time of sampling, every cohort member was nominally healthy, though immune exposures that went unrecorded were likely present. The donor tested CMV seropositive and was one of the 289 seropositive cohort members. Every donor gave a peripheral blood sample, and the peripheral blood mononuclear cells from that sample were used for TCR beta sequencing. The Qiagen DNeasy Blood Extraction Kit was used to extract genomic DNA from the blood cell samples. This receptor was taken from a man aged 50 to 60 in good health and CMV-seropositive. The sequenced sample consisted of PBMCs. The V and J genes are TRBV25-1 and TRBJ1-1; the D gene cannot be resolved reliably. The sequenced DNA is TGTGCCAGCAGTGCCGGGAGTTGGAACACTGAAGCTTTCTTT. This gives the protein CASSAGSWNTEAFF. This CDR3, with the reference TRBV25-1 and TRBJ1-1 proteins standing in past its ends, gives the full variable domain EADIYQTPRYLVIGTGKKITLECSQTMGHDKMYWYQQDPGMELHLIHYSYGVNSTEKGDLSSESTVSRIRTEHFPLTLESARPSHTSQYLCASSAGSWNTEAFFGQGTRLTVV.